The clone carrying this T cell receptor (beta chain) has just a few counts. This specimen comes from a study of T-cell memory formation after mild COVID-19. CDR1 is SGHTA and CDR2 is FQGNSA in the germline V gene. This CDR3 has 16 amino acids. V trimming: 6 bases; J trimming: 5 bases; junction bases outside the gene matches: 12. TCRdb re-derived calls from the 5' RACE reads in MiXCR, one entry per CDR3 protein. The sample includes roughly 500,000 distinct CDR3 sequences, roughly 21% of them seen just once. This TCR came from an adult woman who had mild COVID-19 (a few samples of this study predate the infection). Cell type and time point are not known. The sequenced sample was PBMCs or a T cell subset sorted from them (not recorded which). The V gene is TRBV7-2, the J gene TRBJ1-2; 10 nucleotides agree with TRBD1. The CDR3: CASSHDRGHGGYGYTF. The CDR3 DNA follows: TGTGCCAGCAGTCACGACAGGGGGCACGGGGGTTATGGCTACACCTTC.